This TCR beta chain appears in the sequencing data of a study of graft-versus-host responses after intestinal transplantation. The overall study: Anti-thymocyte globulin was used for induction in all recipients, who then took tacrolimus and steroids for roughly three years.

For this clone: Its target is not known.

V was clipped by 4 bases and J by 7 bases; unmatched bases: 6. The CDR3 is 14 residues long. Per the germline V gene, CDR1 is MDHEN and CDR2 is SYDVKM. Sequencing used immunoSEQ multiplex PCR; TCRdb keeps in-frame clones, though not all of them. This table has tens of thousands of clones, 90% appearing once. The material sequenced was unstimulated CD8+ T cells sorted from spleen or lymph node cells, taken before transplant. The chain joins TRBV28 to TRBJ1-5; 8 nucleotides match TRBD1. This sequence originates from a human donor who was the organ donor for an intestinal transplant. The CDR3 DNA follows: TGTGCCAGCAGTTCTCAGGGGACAGGACAGCCCCAGCATTTT. This sequence encodes CASSSQGTGQPQHF.